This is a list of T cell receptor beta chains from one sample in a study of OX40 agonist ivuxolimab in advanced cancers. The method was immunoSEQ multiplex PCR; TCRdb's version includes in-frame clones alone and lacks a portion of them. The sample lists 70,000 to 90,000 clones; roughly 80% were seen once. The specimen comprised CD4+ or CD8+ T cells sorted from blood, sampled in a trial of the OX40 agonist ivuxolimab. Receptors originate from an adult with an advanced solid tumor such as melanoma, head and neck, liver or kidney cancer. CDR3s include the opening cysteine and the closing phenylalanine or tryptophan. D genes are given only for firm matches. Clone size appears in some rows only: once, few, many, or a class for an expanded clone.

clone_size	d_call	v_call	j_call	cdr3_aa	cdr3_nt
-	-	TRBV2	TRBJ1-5	CASSEDRQGGQPQHF	TGTGCCAGCAGTGAAGACAGGCAGGGTGGTCAGCCCCAGCATTTT
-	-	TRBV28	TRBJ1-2	CASSLRQPLSDWGYTF	TGTGCCAGCAGTTTAAGGCAGCCTCTTAGCGACTGGGGCTACACCTTC
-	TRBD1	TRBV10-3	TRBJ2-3	CAISERGTGTGTDTQYF	TGTGCCATCAGTGAGCGGGGGACAGGGACGGGGACAGATACGCAGTATTTT
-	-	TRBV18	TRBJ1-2	CASSPQVDSSEGYGYTF	TGTGCCAGCTCGCCTCAAGTGGATTCTAGCGAGGGCTATGGCTACACCTTC
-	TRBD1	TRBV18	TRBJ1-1	CASSPPQGAIPEAFF	TGTGCCAGCTCACCACCGCAGGGGGCGATCCCTGAAGCTTTCTTT
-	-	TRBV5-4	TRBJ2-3	CASSSGTDTQYF	TGTGCCAGCAGTTCAGGCACAGATACGCAGTATTTT
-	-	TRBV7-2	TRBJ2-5	CASSFSGQETQYF	TGTGCCAGCAGCTTCTCGGGGCAAGAGACCCAGTACTTC
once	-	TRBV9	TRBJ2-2	CASSSPRRTGELFF	TGTGCCAGCAGCTCCCCCCGTCGGACCGGGGAGCTGTTTTTT
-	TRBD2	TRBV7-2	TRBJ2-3	CASSPSSIAGGDTQYF	TGTGCCAGCAGCCCTAGCAGCATAGCGGGAGGGGATACGCAGTATTTT
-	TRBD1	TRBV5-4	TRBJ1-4	CATGGEGEKLFF	TGTGCCACAGGGGGCGAGGGTGAAAAACTGTTTTTT
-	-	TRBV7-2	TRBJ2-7	CASSLTGYEQYF	TGTGCCAGCAGCCTCACAGGATACGAGCAGTACTTC
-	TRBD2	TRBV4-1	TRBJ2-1	CASSQDRGLAEDYNEQFF	TGCGCCAGCAGCCAAGATAGGGGACTAGCGGAAGATTACAATGAGCAGTTCTTC
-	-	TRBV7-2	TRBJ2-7	CASSLGRGSEQYF	TGTGCCAGCAGCTTAGGACGGGGGAGCGAGCAGTACTTC
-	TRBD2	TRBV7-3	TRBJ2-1	CASSLNLAGVNEQFF	TGTGCCAGCAGCTTAAACCTAGCGGGGGTCAATGAGCAGTTCTTC
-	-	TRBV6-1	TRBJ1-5	CASSVASGQPQHF	TGTGCCAGCAGTGTCGCCTCTGGTCAGCCCCAGCATTTT
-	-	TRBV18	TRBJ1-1	CASSNRGDTEAFF	TGTGCCAGCTCTAACCGAGGGGACACTGAAGCTTTCTTT
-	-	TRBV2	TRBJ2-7	CASTQGNEQYF	TGTGCCAGCACACAGGGAAACGAGCAGTACTTC
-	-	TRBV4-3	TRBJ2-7	CASSQDWLAYEQYF	TGCGCCAGCAGCCAAGATTGGCTAGCCTACGAGCAGTACTTC
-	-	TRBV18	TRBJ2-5	CASSPPSPGLQETQYF	TGTGCCAGCTCACCACCGAGTCCGGGCCTCCAAGAGACCCAGTACTTC
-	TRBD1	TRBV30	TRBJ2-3	CAWRLTGADTQYF	TGTGCCTGGAGGCTTACAGGGGCAGATACGCAGTATTTT
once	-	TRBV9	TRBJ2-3	CASSVTGSPRGTDTQYF	TGTGCCAGCAGCGTAACCGGGTCCCCCCGGGGAACAGATACGCAGTATTTT
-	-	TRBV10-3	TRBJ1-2	CAISESGTSSYGYTF	TGTGCCATCAGTGAGTCTGGGACGTCGAGCTATGGCTACACCTTC
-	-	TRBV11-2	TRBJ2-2	CASSLGRNTGELFF	TGTGCCAGCAGCTTAGGACGGAACACCGGGGAGCTGTTTTTT